The rows below give T cell receptor beta chains drawn from one sample of a study of blood T cell repertoires in COVID-19. TCRdb keeps only in-frame clones here, not all; method: immunoSEQ multiplex PCR. In the table there are under 300,000 clones, approximately 86% of which are singletons. The sample was PBMCs or T cells enriched from blood (not recorded which). These TCRs come from a woman aged 25 to 45 with acute COVID-19. CDR3s include the opening cysteine and the closing phenylalanine or tryptophan. The D gene is left open where the match is weak. Part of the rows lack a size; the others show once, few, many or a class for expanded clones.

d_call: TRBD2
clone_size: many
v_call: TRBV29-1
j_call: TRBJ2-1
cdr3_aa: CSVGGGGGVNEQFF
cdr3_nt: TGCAGCGTTGGTGGCGGGGGGGGCGTGAATGAGCAGTTCTTC

d_call: .
clone_size: .
v_call: TRBV12-2
j_call: TRBJ2-7
cdr3_aa: CASRPPPEEGHNEQYF
cdr3_nt: TGTGCAAGTCGCCCACCGCCTGAGGAGGGCCACAACGAGCAGTACTTC

d_call: TRBD2
clone_size: .
v_call: TRBV2
j_call: TRBJ2-5
cdr3_aa: CASSRGLAQETQYF
cdr3_nt: TGTGCCAGCAGTAGGGGACTAGCCCAAGAGACCCAGTACTTC

d_call: .
clone_size: .
v_call: TRBV6-1
j_call: TRBJ1-4
cdr3_aa: CASSDGGSTNEKLFF
cdr3_nt: TGTGCCAGCAGTGATGGCGGGTCAACTAATGAAAAACTGTTTTTT

d_call: .
clone_size: .
v_call: TRBV15
j_call: TRBJ1-6
cdr3_aa: CATSRGQNSPLHF
cdr3_nt: TGTGCCACCAGCAGAGGCCAGAATTCACCCCTCCACTTT

d_call: TRBD1
clone_size: .
v_call: TRBV24-1
j_call: TRBJ1-5
cdr3_aa: CATSGQGQGPQHF
cdr3_nt: TGTGCCACCAGTGGACAGGGCCAGGGGCCCCAGCATTTT

d_call: .
clone_size: .
v_call: TRBV29-1
j_call: TRBJ1-3
cdr3_aa: CSVKVGGSGNTIYF
cdr3_nt: TGCAGCGTTAAAGTAGGAGGGTCTGGAAACACCATATATTTT

d_call: .
clone_size: .
v_call: TRBV2
j_call: TRBJ1-3
cdr3_aa: CASLLDRGNTIYF
cdr3_nt: TGTGCCAGCCTTCTGGACAGAGGAAACACCATATATTTT

d_call: .
clone_size: .
v_call: TRBV3-1/TRBV3-2
j_call: TRBJ1-1
cdr3_aa: CASSQLGGPGTEAFF
cdr3_nt: TGTGCCAGCAGCCAACTCGGTGGTCCGGGCACTGAAGCTTTCTTT

d_call: .
clone_size: .
v_call: TRBV5-1
j_call: TRBJ1-1
cdr3_aa: CASNLENTGLDTEAFF
cdr3_nt: TGCGCCAGCAACTTGGAAAACACAGGGCTTGACACTGAAGCTTTCTTT

d_call: TRBD2
clone_size: .
v_call: TRBV9
j_call: TRBJ2-1
cdr3_aa: CASSVGLAGGLVDNEQFF
cdr3_nt: TGTGCCAGCAGCGTGGGACTAGCGGGAGGGTTAGTGGACAATGAGCAGTTCTTC

d_call: .
clone_size: .
v_call: TRBV15
j_call: TRBJ2-7
cdr3_aa: CATSGIMGQGLSYEQYF
cdr3_nt: TGTGCCACCAGCGGGATAATGGGCCAGGGGCTCTCCTACGAGCAGTACTTC

d_call: TRBD2
clone_size: .
v_call: TRBV2
j_call: TRBJ2-5
cdr3_aa: CASSEEKSGAGETQYF
cdr3_nt: TGTGCCAGCAGTGAAGAAAAAAGCGGAGCGGGGGAGACCCAGTACTTC

d_call: TRBD2
clone_size: few
v_call: TRBV18
j_call: TRBJ2-1
cdr3_aa: CASSPRSGGSSYNEQFF
cdr3_nt: TGTGCCAGCTCACCACGTAGCGGGGGTTCCTCCTACAATGAGCAGTTCTTC

d_call: .
clone_size: .
v_call: TRBV2
j_call: TRBJ2-7
cdr3_aa: CASSGALYEQYF
cdr3_nt: TGTGCCAGCAGTGGGGCCCTCTACGAGCAGTACTTC

d_call: .
clone_size: .
v_call: TRBV29-1
j_call: TRBJ2-5
cdr3_aa: CSVVEGVETQYF
cdr3_nt: TGCAGCGTTGTTGAGGGGGTAGAGACCCAGTACTTC

d_call: .
clone_size: .
v_call: TRBV15
j_call: TRBJ2-4
cdr3_aa: CATSEPRGLAKNIQYF
cdr3_nt: TGTGCCACCAGCGAGCCCCGGGGACTAGCCAAAAACATTCAGTACTTC

d_call: .
clone_size: .
v_call: TRBV4-2
j_call: TRBJ2-6
cdr3_aa: CASSQGQSGANVLTF
cdr3_nt: TGTGCCAGCAGCCAAGGACAGTCTGGGGCCAACGTCCTGACTTTC

d_call: .
clone_size: .
v_call: TRBV6-5
j_call: TRBJ2-1
cdr3_aa: CASSYARAGSRDEQFF
cdr3_nt: TGTGCCAGCAGTTACGCGCGGGCAGGTAGTCGCGATGAGCAGTTCTTC

d_call: .
clone_size: .
v_call: TRBV14
j_call: TRBJ2-5
cdr3_aa: CATGQTQETQYF
cdr3_nt: TGTGCCACTGGACAAACTCAAGAGACCCAGTACTTC

d_call: .
clone_size: .
v_call: TRBV28
j_call: TRBJ2-1
cdr3_aa: CASSPLNEQFF
cdr3_nt: TGTGCCAGCAGCCCGTTGAATGAGCAGTTCTTC

d_call: .
clone_size: .
v_call: TRBV20-1
j_call: TRBJ2-1
cdr3_aa: CSARDVNEQFF
cdr3_nt: TGCAGTGCTAGAGACGTCAATGAGCAGTTCTTC

d_call: TRBD1
clone_size: .
v_call: TRBV24-1
j_call: TRBJ2-7
cdr3_aa: CATSDRTGSIYEQYF
cdr3_nt: TGTGCCACCAGTGATCGGACAGGGAGTATCTACGAGCAGTACTTC

d_call: .
clone_size: .
v_call: TRBV28
j_call: TRBJ2-6
cdr3_aa: CASTPENLSGANVLTF
cdr3_nt: TGTGCCAGCACTCCTGAGAACCTCTCTGGGGCCAACGTCCTGACTTTC

d_call: .
clone_size: .
v_call: TRBV14
j_call: TRBJ2-1
cdr3_aa: CASSQVRRARNNEQFF
cdr3_nt: TGTGCCAGCAGCCAAGTAAGGCGGGCCAGAAACAATGAGCAGTTCTTC

d_call: .
clone_size: .
v_call: TRBV15
j_call: TRBJ1-4
cdr3_aa: CATRGAMNEKLFF
cdr3_nt: TGTGCCACCCGGGGGGCCATGAATGAAAAACTGTTTTTT

d_call: TRBD2
clone_size: .
v_call: TRBV6-5
j_call: TRBJ2-5
cdr3_aa: CASKIGTSWQETQYF
cdr3_nt: TGTGCCAGCAAAATCGGGACTAGCTGGCAAGAGACCCAGTACTTC

d_call: TRBD1
clone_size: .
v_call: TRBV7-3
j_call: TRBJ1-1
cdr3_aa: CASSSTGFGTEAFF
cdr3_nt: TGTGCCAGCAGCTCGACAGGGTTTGGCACTGAAGCTTTCTTT

d_call: TRBD1
clone_size: .
v_call: TRBV2
j_call: TRBJ2-2
cdr3_aa: CASSEWTGVTGELFF
cdr3_nt: TGTGCCAGCAGTGAGTGGACAGGGGTGACCGGGGAGCTGTTTTTT

d_call: TRBD1
clone_size: .
v_call: TRBV7-8
j_call: TRBJ2-7
cdr3_aa: CASSLVTRTGAQEQYF
cdr3_nt: TGTGCCAGCAGCTTAGTTACTCGGACAGGGGCCCAGGAGCAGTACTTC

d_call: .
clone_size: once
v_call: TRBV30
j_call: TRBJ2-7
cdr3_aa: CAWSVRRSYEQYF
cdr3_nt: TGTGCCTGGAGTGTACGGCGGAGCTACGAGCAGTACTTC

d_call: .
clone_size: .
v_call: TRBV12-3/TRBV12-4
j_call: TRBJ1-1
cdr3_aa: CASRPNPGAEAFF
cdr3_nt: TGTGCCAGCAGGCCGAACCCGGGGGCTGAAGCTTTCTTT

d_call: TRBD2
clone_size: .
v_call: TRBV7-8
j_call: TRBJ2-3
cdr3_aa: CASSYSSGGAGLTDTQYF
cdr3_nt: TGTGCCAGCAGCTACTCTAGCGGGGGGGCCGGATTGACAGATACGCAGTATTTT

d_call: TRBD1
clone_size: .
v_call: TRBV14
j_call: TRBJ1-2
cdr3_aa: CASSPAGGAYGYTF
cdr3_nt: TGTGCCAGCAGCCCCGCAGGGGGCGCGTATGGCTACACCTTC

d_call: TRBD1
clone_size: .
v_call: TRBV5-8
j_call: TRBJ1-5
cdr3_aa: CASSSRDRGRNQPQHF
cdr3_nt: TGTGCCAGCAGCTCCCGGGACAGGGGGCGGAATCAGCCCCAGCATTTT

d_call: TRBD2
clone_size: .
v_call: TRBV11-1
j_call: TRBJ2-1
cdr3_aa: CASSLVASGRAREQFF
cdr3_nt: TGTGCCAGCAGCTTAGTGGCTAGCGGGAGGGCCCGTGAGCAGTTCTTC

d_call: .
clone_size: .
v_call: TRBV5-3
j_call: TRBJ2-7
cdr3_aa: CARSFRLIGADTNSYEQYF
cdr3_nt: TGTGCCAGAAGCTTCAGATTGATAGGGGCCGATACAAACTCCTACGAGCAGTACTTC

d_call: .
clone_size: .
v_call: TRBV7-9
j_call: TRBJ2-5
cdr3_aa: CASSLERSQETQYF
cdr3_nt: TGTGCCAGCAGCTTAGAACGGAGCCAAGAGACCCAGTACTTC

d_call: TRBD1
clone_size: .
v_call: TRBV28
j_call: TRBJ1-1
cdr3_aa: CASSFLDRAAFF
cdr3_nt: TGTGCCAGCAGTTTTCTGGACAGGGCCGCTTTCTTT

d_call: TRBD2
clone_size: .
v_call: TRBV5-1
j_call: TRBJ2-3
cdr3_aa: CASSLGRLAGTDTQYF
cdr3_nt: TGCGCCAGCAGCTTGGGGCGGCTAGCGGGCACAGATACGCAGTATTTT

d_call: .
clone_size: once
v_call: TRBV6-1
j_call: TRBJ2-1
cdr3_aa: CASGESEYNEQFF
cdr3_nt: TGTGCCAGCGGTGAGAGTGAGTACAATGAGCAGTTCTTC

d_call: .
clone_size: .
v_call: TRBV5-4
j_call: TRBJ2-1
cdr3_aa: CASSLETGTQQFF
cdr3_nt: TGTGCCAGCAGCTTGGAGACCGGGACACAGCAGTTCTTC

d_call: TRBD2
clone_size: .
v_call: TRBV7-9
j_call: TRBJ2-7
cdr3_aa: CASSLSGRSYEQYF
cdr3_nt: TGTGCCAGCAGCTTATCCGGGAGGTCCTACGAGCAGTACTTC

d_call: .
clone_size: .
v_call: TRBV9
j_call: TRBJ2-3
cdr3_aa: CASSAETETQYF
cdr3_nt: TGTGCCAGCAGCGCCGAGACAGAAACGCAGTATTTT

d_call: TRBD1
clone_size: .
v_call: TRBV7-8
j_call: TRBJ2-7
cdr3_aa: CASSLGWTGSYEQYF
cdr3_nt: TGTGCCAGCAGCTTAGGCTGGACAGGCTCCTACGAGCAGTACTTC